This is a list of T cell receptor beta chains from one sample in a study of cytomegalovirus exposure and HLA in healthy donors. Profiled with immunoSEQ multiplex PCR; TCRdb holds only in-frame clones, not every one. The repertoire holds 160,000 or so clones, with 70% to 80% as singletons. Sequences were obtained from PBMCs. These TCRs come from a man aged 60 to 69 in good health and CMV-seronegative. Each CDR3 is given with its conserved first and last residue. The order of the fields is clone size, V gene, D gene, J gene, CDR3 DNA, CDR3 protein. The D gene is left open where the match is weak. Only some rows state a clone size, as once, few, many or a class for expanded clones.

-,TRBV28,-,TRBJ1-1,TGTGCCAGCAGCTCCGGGACACAAAACACTGAAGCTTTCTTT,CASSSGTQNTEAFF
-,TRBV5-1,TRBD1,TRBJ1-6,TGCGCCAGCAGCTTGGTAACAGGGGATAATTCACCCCTCCACTTT,CASSLVTGDNSPLHF
-,TRBV5-3,-,TRBJ1-2,TGTGCCAGAAGCTTGCCAGGGGATGGCTACACCTTC,CARSLPGDGYTF
-,TRBV11-2,TRBD2,TRBJ2-6,TGTGCCAGCAGCTACGGGGGGGCTGGGGCCAACGTCCTGACTTTC,CASSYGGAGANVLTF
-,TRBV5-6,-,TRBJ2-7,TGTGCCAGCAGCTTGGGAGACAGGAAACCCGTCTACGAGCAGTACTTC,CASSLGDRKPVYEQYF
-,TRBV5-5,-,TRBJ1-2,TGTGCCAGCAGCTTAAGCTTCGCCAGCGATGGCTACACCTTC,CASSLSFASDGYTF
-,TRBV5-1,-,TRBJ1-2,TGCGCCAGCAGCGCCTCGGTGGACTATGGCTACACCTTC,CASSASVDYGYTF
-,TRBV6-1,TRBD1,TRBJ1-4,TGTGCCAGCAGGTTACAGGGGGGAAAACTGTTTTTT,CASRLQGGKLFF
-,TRBV5-6,TRBD2,TRBJ2-1,TGTGCCAGCAGCCCCCCCCGGGGTAGCGGGTTTTACAATGAGCAGTTCTTC,CASSPPRGSGFYNEQFF
-,TRBV6-1,-,TRBJ1-2,TGTGCCAGCAGTGTTGTTCGGGCAGGGCCTACGGACGGACATGGCTACACCTTC,CASSVVRAGPTDGHGYTF
once,TRBV7-2,-,TRBJ2-7,TGTGCCAGCAGCCCCGCGGGCTACGAGCAGTACTTC,CASSPAGYEQYF
-,TRBV19,-,TRBJ2-7,TGTGCCAGTAGTGCTGAGGACAGGGAGGGCTACGAGCAGTACTTC,CASSAEDREGYEQYF
-,TRBV19,TRBD2,TRBJ2-1,TGTGCCAGTAGTATGGGTCCGGGACTAGCTCCTAGGAATGAGCAGTTCTTC,CASSMGPGLAPRNEQFF
-,TRBV7-9,-,TRBJ1-2,TGTGCCAGCAGCTTAGACTTACAGGGTCACGGCTACACCTTC,CASSLDLQGHGYTF
-,TRBV7-8,TRBD1,TRBJ1-1,TGTGCCAGCAGCCGAAAGGTCGGGACAGGGGATCTAGGAGCTTTCTTT,CASSRKVGTGDLGAFF
few,TRBV10-2,TRBD1,TRBJ1-1,TGCGCCAGCAGGATACCGACAGGGCCGGGGACTGAAGCTTTCTTT,CASRIPTGPGTEAFF
-,TRBV11-2,TRBD2,TRBJ2-5,TGTGCCAGCAGCTTAGTTGGCAGCGGGGGATACCAAGAGACCCAGTACTTC,CASSLVGSGGYQETQYF
-,TRBV29-1,TRBD1,TRBJ1-2,TGCAGCGCTCTGGGACAGGGGATCAACTATGGCTACACCTTC,CSALGQGINYGYTF
-,TRBV12-5,TRBD1,TRBJ1-5,TGTGCTAGTGGTCCGGGACAGGGTATAAGTCAGCCCCAGCATTTT,CASGPGQGISQPQHF
-,TRBV19,-,TRBJ2-7,TGTGCCAGTAGTATTGGTCGGACTTACGAGCAGTACTTC,CASSIGRTYEQYF
-,TRBV10-3,TRBD1,TRBJ1-3,TGTGCCATCAGCCCCGGGACAGGGGCTGGAAACACCATATATTTT,CAISPGTGAGNTIYF
once,TRBV10-2,TRBD1,TRBJ1-5,TGCGCCAGCAGTGAGGGACAGGTCGATCAGCCCCAGCATTTT,CASSEGQVDQPQHF
-,TRBV7-9,-,TRBJ1-2,TGTGCCAGCAGCGCCGATAGTCTAGCTAACTATGGCTACACCTTC,CASSADSLANYGYTF
-,TRBV9,TRBD2,TRBJ2-7,TGTGCCAGCAGCGTAGGACTAGCCGGTCTCTACGAGCAGTACTTC,CASSVGLAGLYEQYF
-,TRBV6-6,-,TRBJ2-5,TGTGCCAGCAGTTACTCGAGGGTCCAGGAGACCCAGTACTTC,CASSYSRVQETQYF
-,TRBV5-1,TRBD1,TRBJ2-3,TGCGCCAACACCCGAACAGGGGTTAGCACAGATACGCAGTATTTT,CANTRTGVSTDTQYF
-,TRBV7-8,-,TRBJ1-5,TGTGCCAGCAGCTTAGCAGGACAGTCAAATCAGCCCCAGCATTTT,CASSLAGQSNQPQHF
few,TRBV30,-,TRBJ2-4,TGTGCCTGGAGCCCCCTGGTACAGGGAGAGGCCAAAAACATTCAGTACTTC,CAWSPLVQGEAKNIQYF
-,TRBV5-1,-,TRBJ1-6,TGCGCCAGCAGCTTGGTCTGGGGGCGAGGATCACCCCTCCACTTT,CASSLVWGRGSPLHF
few,TRBV6-4,TRBD2,TRBJ2-1,TGTGCCAGCAGTGTTCTAGCGGGTCATGAGCAGTTCTTC,CASSVLAGHEQFF
-,TRBV7-9,TRBD2,TRBJ2-5,TGTGCCAGCAGCTTTAGGGGACTAACGGAGACCCAGTACTTC,CASSFRGLTETQYF
-,TRBV2,TRBD1,TRBJ1-2,TGTGCCAGCAGTGCAGAGACAGGGGTAGGTGGCTACACCTTC,CASSAETGVGGYTF
-,TRBV6-5,-,TRBJ1-1,TGTGCCAGCAGCCGACTTGCTGAAGCTTTCTTT,CASSRLAEAFF
-,TRBV6-4,TRBD1,TRBJ2-7,TGTGCCAGCAGTGTCTCGGACAGGAGTACCTACGAGCAGTACTTC,CASSVSDRSTYEQYF
-,TRBV5-1,TRBD2,TRBJ2-1,TGCGCCAGCAGCTTGGGGCGACTAGCGGGGGCCCACAATGAGCAGTTCTTC,CASSLGRLAGAHNEQFF
-,TRBV6-1,-,TRBJ1-4,TGTGCCAGTACAGGCGTGGCAGGTGGTAGGGAAAAACTGTTTTTT,CASTGVAGGREKLFF